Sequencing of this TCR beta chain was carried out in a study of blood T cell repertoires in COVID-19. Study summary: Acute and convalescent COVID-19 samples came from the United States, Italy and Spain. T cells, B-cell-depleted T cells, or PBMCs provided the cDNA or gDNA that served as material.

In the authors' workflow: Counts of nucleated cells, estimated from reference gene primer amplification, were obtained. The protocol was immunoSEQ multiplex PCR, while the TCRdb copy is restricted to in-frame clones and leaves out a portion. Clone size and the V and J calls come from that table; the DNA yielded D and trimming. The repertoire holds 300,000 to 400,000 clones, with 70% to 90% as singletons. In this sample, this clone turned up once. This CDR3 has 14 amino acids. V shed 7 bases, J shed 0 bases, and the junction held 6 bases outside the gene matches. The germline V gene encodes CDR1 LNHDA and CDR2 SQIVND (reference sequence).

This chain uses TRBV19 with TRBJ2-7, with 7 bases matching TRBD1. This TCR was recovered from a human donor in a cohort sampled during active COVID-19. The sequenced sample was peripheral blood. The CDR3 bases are TGTGCCAGTAAGAACAGGGGTGACTCCTACGAGCAGTACTTC. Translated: CASKNRGDSYEQYF.